This T cell receptor beta chain was profiled in a study of cytomegalovirus exposure and HLA in healthy donors. The PCR was carried out with 60 Vbeta primers and 13 Jbeta primers. Produced via immunoSEQ multiplex PCR; TCRdb's table is partial and in-frame only. The data contain over 50,000 clones, about four fifths of them seen just once; the ten biggest clones take up over 1.5%. The CDR3 length is 18 residues. Germline trimming cut 2 bases from V and 0 bases from J; bases unmatched to any gene: 9. Per germline, CDR1 SNHLY and CDR2 FYNNEI. This TCR came from a man aged 35 to 55 in good health and CMV-seronegative. The V call is TRBV2, the J call TRBJ2-4; TRBD1 matches 8 bases. The sequenced material came from PBMCs. CDR3 residues: CASSERGTGALAKNIQYF. In nucleotides, the CDR3 is TGTGCCAGCAGTGAACGGGGGACAGGAGCTTTAGCCAAAAACATTCAGTACTTC.